The 4 T cell receptor beta chains below were found in one sample sequenced in a study of technical replicates of blood from several donors. The assay was immunoSEQ multiplex PCR, and TCRdb's table has in-frame clones only and misses some. The sample holds under 85,000 clones, nearly 98% seen once. The sample taken for sequencing was T cells isolated from PBMCs. The source of these receptors is a human donor in good health.

This rearrangement joins TRBV11-2 to TRBJ1-5; the D is unclear. Germline CDR1 SGHAT, CDR2 FQNNGV. The CDR3 is 13 amino acids. V lost 2 bases and J lost 0, with 2 bases in between. CDR3 protein: CASSLYSNQPQHF. CDR3 in DNA: TGTGCCAGCAGCTTATATAGCAATCAGCCCCAGCATTTT.

V usage is TRBV27 and J usage is TRBJ1-2; weak D call: TRBD1 (6 bases). The germline V and J ends were trimmed by 4 bases and 5 bases, with 11 bases remaining between them. The CDR3 loop spans 13 amino acids. From germline, CDR1 is MNHEY and CDR2 SMNVEV (reference sequence). Here the CDR3 reads CASSSDRRYGYTF. Here the CDR3 DNA reads TGTGCCAGCAGTTCGGACAGAAGATATGGCTACACCTTC.

The chain uses TRBV27 and TRBJ1-2; 8 bases map to TRBD1. The CDR3 covers 13 residues. CDR1 is MNHEY, CDR2 SMNVEV, per germline (reference sequence). Unmatched junction bases numbered 7, after V lost 6 bases and J lost 7 bases. CDR3 nucleotides: TGTGCCAGCAGCATAGACAGGGGCTTTGGCTACACCTTC. Its protein product is CASSIDRGFGYTF.

This rearrangement joins TRBV10-3 to TRBJ1-5; 8 bases map to TRBD1. Trimming at V came to 8 bases and at J to 6 bases, leaving 6 bases not matched to a gene. Germline V CDR1 and CDR2: ENHRY, SYGVKD. This CDR3 spans 13 amino acids. CDR3 protein: CAIGGQGTQPQHF. The CDR3 coding sequence is TGTGCCATCGGAGGACAGGGTACTCAGCCCCAGCATTTT.